This TCR beta chain is drawn from a study of blood T cell repertoires in COVID-19. Looking at the study overall: The origin of the acute and convalescent COVID-19 samples was the United States, Italy and Spain. PBMCs, B-cell-depleted T cells, or T cells provided the cDNA or gDNA that made up the material.

The germline V gene encodes CDR1 SNHLY and CDR2 FYNNEI. CDR3 length equals 17 residues. V gave up 2 bases and J gave up 2 bases; unmatched junction bases: 10. Original analysis: Amplified reference gene primers provided the basis for estimating nucleated cell counts. Generated by immunoSEQ multiplex PCR, the TCRdb table keeps only in-frame clones and is missing some. That table is the source of V, J and clone size, and D and trimming were worked out from the DNA. The sample carries 80,000 to 95,000 clones, roughly nine tenths recorded once. The sequence was collected from a human donor with active COVID-19. The donor label of this sample is uncertain. The chain recombines TRBV2 with TRBJ2-7; 9 bases map to TRBD2. The material sequenced was peripheral blood. CDR3 nucleotide sequence: TGTGCCAGCAGTGAACTAGCGGGGCCGCAACAACCCTACGAGCAGTACTTC. This encodes CASSELAGPQQPYEQYF. The full variable domain, with the rest looked up from reference TRBV2 and TRBJ2-7, is EPEVTQTPSHQVTQMGQEVILRCVPISNHLYFYWYRQILGQKVEFLVSFYNNEISEKSEIFDDQFSVERPDGSNFTLKIRSTKLEDSAMYFCASSELAGPQQPYEQYFGPGTRLTVT.